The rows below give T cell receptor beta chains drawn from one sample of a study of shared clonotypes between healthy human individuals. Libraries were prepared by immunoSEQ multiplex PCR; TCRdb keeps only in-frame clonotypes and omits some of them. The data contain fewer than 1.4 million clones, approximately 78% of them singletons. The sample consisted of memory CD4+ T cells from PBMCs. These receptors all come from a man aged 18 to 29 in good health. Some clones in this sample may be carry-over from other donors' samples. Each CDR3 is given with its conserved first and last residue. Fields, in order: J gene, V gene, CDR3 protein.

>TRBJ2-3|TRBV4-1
CASSQASGSVGTDTQYF
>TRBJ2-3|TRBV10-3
CAISLVGPTDTQYF
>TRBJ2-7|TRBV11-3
CASSLGPSYEQYF
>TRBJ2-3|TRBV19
CASSIRTAGDTQYF
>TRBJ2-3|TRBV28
CASRNTVGQVDLGDTQYF
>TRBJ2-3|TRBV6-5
CASRLYLAPDTQYF
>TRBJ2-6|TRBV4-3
CASSQDSAGANVLTF
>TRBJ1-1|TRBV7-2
CASSSSTGGKNTEAFF
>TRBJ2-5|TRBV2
CASSDGFQETQYF
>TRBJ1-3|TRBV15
CATSNAGRRDSRNTIYF
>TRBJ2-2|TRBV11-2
CASSLVPSSGANTGELFF
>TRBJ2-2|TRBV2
CASSWDRTGELFF
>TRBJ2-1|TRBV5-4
CASSLGTSGSGEQFF
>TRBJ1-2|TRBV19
CASSRGASINYGYTF
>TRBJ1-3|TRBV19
CASSEGARGNTIYF
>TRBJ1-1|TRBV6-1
CASSVGSLNTEAFF
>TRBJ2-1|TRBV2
CASSDEGGYNEQFF
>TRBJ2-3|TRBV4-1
CASSRTGTGVGDTQYF
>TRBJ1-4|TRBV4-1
CASSQDGGGQGGEKLFF
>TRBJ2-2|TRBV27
CASRAGQGAREGLTGELFF
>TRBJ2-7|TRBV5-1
CASSLGPGLASSYEQYF
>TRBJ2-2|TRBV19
CASSIGAATGELFF
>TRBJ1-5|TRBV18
CASSPDSNGNQPQHF
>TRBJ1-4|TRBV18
CASSPSVGEKLFF
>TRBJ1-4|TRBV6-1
CASSGTATDEKLFF